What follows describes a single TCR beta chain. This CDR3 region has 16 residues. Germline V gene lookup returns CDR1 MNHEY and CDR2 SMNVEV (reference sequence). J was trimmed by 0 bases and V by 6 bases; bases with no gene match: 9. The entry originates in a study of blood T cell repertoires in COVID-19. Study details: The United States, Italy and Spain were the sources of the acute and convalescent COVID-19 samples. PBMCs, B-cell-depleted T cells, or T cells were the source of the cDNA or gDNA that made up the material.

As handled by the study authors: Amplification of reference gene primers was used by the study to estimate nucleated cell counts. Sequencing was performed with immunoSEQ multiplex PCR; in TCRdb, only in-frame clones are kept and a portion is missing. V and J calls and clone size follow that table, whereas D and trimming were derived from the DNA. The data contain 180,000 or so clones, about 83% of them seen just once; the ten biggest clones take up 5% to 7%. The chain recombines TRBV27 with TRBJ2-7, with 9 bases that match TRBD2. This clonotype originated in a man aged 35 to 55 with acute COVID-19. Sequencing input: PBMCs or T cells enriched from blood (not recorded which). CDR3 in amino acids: CASSRGAGGHSYEQYF. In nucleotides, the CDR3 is TGTGCCAGCAGCAGGGGAGCGGGAGGACACTCCTACGAGCAGTACTTC.